A single sample is the source of the 12 T cell receptor beta chains below, sequenced in a study of shared clonotypes between healthy human individuals. The protocol was immunoSEQ multiplex PCR, while the TCRdb copy is restricted to in-frame clones and leaves out a portion. Here the sample spans over 95,000 clones, under 70% being singletons. Sequencing was performed on memory CD8+ T cells sorted from blood. The subset here: CD45RO+ cells pooled with CCR7-negative TemRA cells. These TCRs come from a woman aged 25 to 39 in good health.

Comments on this clone: Other DNA sequences in this specimen translate into the identical CDR3. The chain joins TRBV9 to TRBJ2-5, with D perhaps given as TRBD1 or TRBD2 (5 bases each). V shed 0 bases and J shed 5 bases, with 11 bases lying between them. CDR1 SGDLS and CDR2 YYNGEE come from the germline V gene. CDR3 length: 14 residues. The CDR3 protein is CASSVGGTMETQYF. Here the CDR3 DNA reads TGTGCCAGCAGCGTAGGAGGGACCATGGAGACCCAGTACTTC. The whole variable domain, filled in from reference TRBV9 and TRBJ2-5, reads DSGVTQTPKHLITATGQRVTLRCSPRSGDLSVYWYQQSLDQGLQFLIQYYNGEERAKGNILERFSAQQFPDLHSELNLSSLELGDSALYFCASSVGGTMETQYFGPGTRLLVL.

The count of this clone is one. The V call is TRBV7-5, the J call TRBJ2-7; the D segment call TRBD2 is taken from the table without a DNA check. TRBV7-5 is described as a pseudogene. The CDR3 has 16 residues. Here the CDR3 DNA reads TGTGTCAGAAGCTCTAACCCCTACCACCCCCCCTACGAGCAGTACTTC. Translated, it gives CVRSSNPYHPPYEQYF.

This chain uses TRBV18 with TRBJ1-1; the match to TRBD1 covers 9 bases. The germline V gene has CDR1 KGHSH and CDR2 LQKENI. Unmatched junction bases numbered 7, after V lost 2 bases and J lost 6 bases. This CDR3 spans 15 amino acids. CDR3 sequence: CASSPSRDRVAEAFF. The CDR3 nucleotides are TGTGCCAGCTCACCAAGTCGGGACAGGGTCGCTGAAGCTTTCTTT.

The chain uses TRBV15 and TRBJ1-2; weak D call: TRBD1 (5 bases). The germline V and J ends were trimmed by 1 base and 6 bases, with 18 bases remaining between them. The CDR3 sequence is 16 residues long. Germline V lookup: CDR1 LNHNV, CDR2 YYDKDF (reference sequence). CDR3 protein: CATSRVPAPTGDGYTF. CDR3 DNA sequence: TGTGCCACCAGCAGAGTCCCGGCCCCCACGGGGGATGGCTACACCTTC.

This clone was counted once. This chain joins TRBV7-9 and TRBJ2-7, with 7 bases that match TRBD1. The germline CDR1 and CDR2 sequences are SEHNR and FQNEAQ (reference sequence). The CDR3 contains 14 residues. V gave up 5 bases and J gave up 1 base; unmatched junction bases: 5. The CDR3 reads CASSPQDRSYEQYF. The CDR3 DNA is TGTGCCAGCAGCCCACAGGACAGGTCCTACGAGCAGTACTTC.

V is TRBV4-1 and J is TRBJ2-1; no clear D gene. V was shortened by 0 bases and J by 3 bases, with 9 bases between the two germline ends. Germline CDR1 MGHRA, CDR2 YSYEKL. The CDR3 spans 15 residues. CDR3 loop: CASSQDIQNYNEQFF. Written as DNA, the CDR3 is TGCGCCAGCAGCCAAGATATACAAAACTACAATGAGCAGTTCTTC.

The chain recombines TRBV4-1 with TRBJ2-1; 10 bases match TRBD2. In germline, CDR1 is MGHRA, CDR2 YSYEKL. The CDR3 has 17 residues. V was clipped by 3 bases and J by 6 bases; unmatched bases: 11. The CDR3 here is CASSHLGQREGPNEQFF. The CDR3 DNA reads as TGCGCCAGCAGCCACCTAGGCCAGCGGGAGGGCCCCAATGAGCAGTTCTTC.

This chain joins TRBV7-9 and TRBJ2-5; tentatively, D is TRBD1 (6 bases). Trimming shortened V by 7 bases and J by 0 bases, and 18 bases separated the two germline ends. Per the germline V gene, CDR1 is SEHNR and CDR2 is FQNEAQ (reference sequence). The CDR3 extends over 16 amino acids. The DNA of the CDR3 is TGTGCCAGCACCCCGGGACAAACCACGTACCAAGAGACCCAGTACTTC. Protein sequence: CASTPGQTTYQETQYF.

V gene TRBV28 combines with J gene TRBJ2-7; D is undetermined. CDR1 and CDR2 from the germline V gene are MDHEN and SYDVKM. The CDR3 is made up of 14 amino acids. The V gene lost 4 bases and the J gene lost 5 bases, with 15 bases spanning the gap. Here the CDR3 reads CASSSGSFGHEQYF. The CDR3 nucleotides read TGTGCCAGCAGTTCCGGGTCCTTTGGCCACGAGCAGTACTTC. The variable domain in full, with the rest retrieved from reference TRBV28 and TRBJ2-7, is DVKVTQSSRYLVKRTGEKVFLECVQDMDHENMFWYRQDPGLGLRLIYFSYDVKMKEKGDIPEGYSVSREKKERFSLILESASTNQTSMYLCASSSGSFGHEQYFGPGTRLTVT.

The chain combines TRBV7-9 with TRBJ2-1; the match to TRBD2 covers 7 bases. The CDR3 is 14 amino acids. V lost 2 bases to trimming and J lost 7 bases; unmatched junction nucleotides: 5. The germline CDR1 and CDR2 sequences are SEHNR and FQNEAQ (reference sequence). CDR3 DNA: TGTGCCAGCAGCTTAAGCGGGATGGGTAATGAGCAGTTCTTC. Translation: CASSLSGMGNEQFF.

The V and J genes are TRBV2 and TRBJ2-3; 7 bases match TRBD2. CDR1 is SNHLY and CDR2 is FYNNEI in the germline V gene. With 4 bases clipped from V and 4 bases from J, the junction kept 5 bases outside the gene matches. The CDR3 length is 14 residues. CDR3 sequence: CASSVGGPADTQYF. CDR3 sequence (DNA): TGTGCCAGCAGTGTGGGAGGGCCCGCAGATACGCAGTATTTT.

The CDR3 nucleotides read TGTGCCAGCAGCCCCGCTAGGACAAACCAAGAGACCCAGTACTTC. It is translated as CASSPARTNQETQYF. The chain employs TRBV7-2 and TRBJ2-5, with D possibly TRBD1 on 5 matching bases. Germline V gene sequence: CDR1 SGHTA, CDR2 FQGNSA. The germline V and J ends were trimmed by 5 bases and 0 bases, with 13 bases remaining between them. This CDR3 has 15 amino acids.